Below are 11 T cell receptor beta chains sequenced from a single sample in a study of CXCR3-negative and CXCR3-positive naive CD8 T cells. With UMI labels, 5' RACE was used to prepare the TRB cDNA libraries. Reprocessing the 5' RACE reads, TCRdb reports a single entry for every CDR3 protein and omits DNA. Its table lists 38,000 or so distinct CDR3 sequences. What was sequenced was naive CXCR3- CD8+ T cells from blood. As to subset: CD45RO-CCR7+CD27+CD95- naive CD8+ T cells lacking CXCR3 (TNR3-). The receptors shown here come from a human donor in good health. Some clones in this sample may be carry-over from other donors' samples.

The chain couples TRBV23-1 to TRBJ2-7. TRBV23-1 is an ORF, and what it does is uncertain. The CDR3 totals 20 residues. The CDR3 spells CASSQSGYSYTAGWCYEQYF.

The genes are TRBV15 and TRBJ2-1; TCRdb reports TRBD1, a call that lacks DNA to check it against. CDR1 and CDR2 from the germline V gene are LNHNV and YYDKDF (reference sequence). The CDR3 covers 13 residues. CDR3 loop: CATSADRDNEQFF.

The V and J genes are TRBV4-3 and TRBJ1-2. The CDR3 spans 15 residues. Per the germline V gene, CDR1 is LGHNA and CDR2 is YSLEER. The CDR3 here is CASSQDPGIPYGYTF.

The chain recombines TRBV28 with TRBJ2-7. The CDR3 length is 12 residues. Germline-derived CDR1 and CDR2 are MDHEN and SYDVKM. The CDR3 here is CASSLREYEQYF.

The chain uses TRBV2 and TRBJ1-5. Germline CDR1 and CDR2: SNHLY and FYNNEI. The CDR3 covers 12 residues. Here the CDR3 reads CASSEEPPPQHF.

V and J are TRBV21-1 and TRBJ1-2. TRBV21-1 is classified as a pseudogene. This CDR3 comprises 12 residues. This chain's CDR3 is CASRWTAGGYTF.

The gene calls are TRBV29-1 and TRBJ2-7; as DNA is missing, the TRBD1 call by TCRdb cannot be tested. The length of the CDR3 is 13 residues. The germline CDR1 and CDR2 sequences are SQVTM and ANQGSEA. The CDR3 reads CSVARGQSYEQYF.

This chain's CDR3 is CASSPPEGYGDEQFF. This chain connects TRBV28 to TRBJ2-1; the TRBD1 assignment by TCRdb is unverifiable without DNA. The CDR3 length is 15 residues. In germline, CDR1 is MDHEN, CDR2 SYDVKM.

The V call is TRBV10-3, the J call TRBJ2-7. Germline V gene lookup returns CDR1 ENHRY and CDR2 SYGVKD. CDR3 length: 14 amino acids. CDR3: CAIRSGLTSYEQYF.

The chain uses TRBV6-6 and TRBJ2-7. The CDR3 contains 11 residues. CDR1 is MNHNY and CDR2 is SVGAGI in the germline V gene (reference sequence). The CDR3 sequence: CASSESNEQYF.

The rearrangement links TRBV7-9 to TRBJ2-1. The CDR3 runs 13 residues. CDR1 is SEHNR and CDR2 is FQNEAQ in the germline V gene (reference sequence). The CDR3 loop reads CASSPNDYNEQFF.